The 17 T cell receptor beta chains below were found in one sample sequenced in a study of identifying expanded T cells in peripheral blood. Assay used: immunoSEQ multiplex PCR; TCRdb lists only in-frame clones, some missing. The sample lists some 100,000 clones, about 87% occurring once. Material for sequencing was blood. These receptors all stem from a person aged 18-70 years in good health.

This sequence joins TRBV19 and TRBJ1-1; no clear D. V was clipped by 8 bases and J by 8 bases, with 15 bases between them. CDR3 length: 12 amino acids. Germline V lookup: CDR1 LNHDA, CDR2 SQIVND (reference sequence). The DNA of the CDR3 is TGTGCCAGTCGGCCGCAGTACGGGGAAGCTTTCTTT. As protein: CASRPQYGEAFF.

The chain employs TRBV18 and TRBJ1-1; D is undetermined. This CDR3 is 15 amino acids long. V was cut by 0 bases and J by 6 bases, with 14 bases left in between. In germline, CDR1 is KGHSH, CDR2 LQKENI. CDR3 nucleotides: TGTGCCAGCTCACCACCACTCTCGAGAGTATCTGAAGCTTTCTTT. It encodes CASSPPLSRVSEAFF. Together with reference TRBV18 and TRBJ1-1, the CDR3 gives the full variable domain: NAGVMQNPRHLVRRRGQEARLRCSPMKGHSHVYWYRQLPEEGLKFMVYLQKENIIDESGMPKERFSAEFPKEGPSILRIQQVVRGDSAAYFCASSPPLSRVSEAFFGQGTRLTVV.

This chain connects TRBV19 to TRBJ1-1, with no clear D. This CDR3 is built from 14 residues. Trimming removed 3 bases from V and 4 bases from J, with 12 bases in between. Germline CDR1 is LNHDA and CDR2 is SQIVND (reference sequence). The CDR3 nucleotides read TGTGCCAGTAGTATTGCTGGCTACGGCACTGAAGCTTTCTTT. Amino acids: CASSIAGYGTEAFF.

CDR3 amino acids: CASSRSGANVLTF. The CDR3 nucleotides read TGTGCCAGCAGCCGTAGCGGGGCCAACGTCCTGACTTTC. The chain couples TRBV14 to TRBJ2-6; D unclear. The CDR3 loop spans 13 amino acids. The V end lost 4 bases, the J end lost 4 bases, and 5 bases lay between the germline ends. CDR1 is SGHDN and CDR2 is FVKESK in the germline V gene. Full variable domain (missing parts from reference TRBV14 and TRBJ2-6): EAGVTQFPSHSVIEKGQTVTLRCDPISGHDNLYWYRRVMGKEIKFLLHFVKESKQDESGMPNNRFLAERTGGTYSTLKVQPAELEDSGVYFCASSRSGANVLTFGAGSRLTVL.

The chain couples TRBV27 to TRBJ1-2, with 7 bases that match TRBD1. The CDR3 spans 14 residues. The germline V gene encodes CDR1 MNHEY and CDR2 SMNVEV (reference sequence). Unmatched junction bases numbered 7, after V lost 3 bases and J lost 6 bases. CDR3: CASSLGGTADGYTF. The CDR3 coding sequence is TGTGCCAGCAGTTTGGGCGGGACAGCCGATGGCTACACCTTC.

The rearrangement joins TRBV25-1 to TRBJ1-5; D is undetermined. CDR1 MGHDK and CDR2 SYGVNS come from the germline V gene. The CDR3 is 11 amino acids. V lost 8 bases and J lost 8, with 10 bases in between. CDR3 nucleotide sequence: TGTGCCAGCGGGATAAAAGAGCCCCAGCATTTT. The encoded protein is CASGIKEPQHF.

The CDR3 loop reads CASSPRVGLAGGRFWEQYF. CDR3 DNA sequence: TGTGCCAGCAGCCCCCGGGTGGGCCTAGCGGGAGGGCGTTTCTGGGAGCAGTACTTC. The chain uses TRBV11-3 and TRBJ2-7; 12 bases are shared with TRBD2. The V segment lost 5 bases and the J segment 7 bases; nucleotides outside the gene matches: 21. The length of the CDR3 is 19 residues. CDR1 SGHNT and CDR2 YENEEA come from the germline V gene.

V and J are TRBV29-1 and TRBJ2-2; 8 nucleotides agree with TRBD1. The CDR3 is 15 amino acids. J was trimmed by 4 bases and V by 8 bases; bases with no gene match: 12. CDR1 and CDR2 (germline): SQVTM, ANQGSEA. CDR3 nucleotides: TGCAGCATCCGAGGGCAGGGGGCGGGCACCGGGGAGCTGTTTTTT. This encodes CSIRGQGAGTGELFF.

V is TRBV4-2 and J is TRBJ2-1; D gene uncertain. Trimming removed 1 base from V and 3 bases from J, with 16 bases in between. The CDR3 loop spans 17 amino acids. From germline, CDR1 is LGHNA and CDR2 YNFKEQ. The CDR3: CASSQARTYAVYNEQFF. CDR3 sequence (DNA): TGTGCCAGCAGCCAAGCCCGGACCTACGCTGTCTACAATGAGCAGTTCTTC.

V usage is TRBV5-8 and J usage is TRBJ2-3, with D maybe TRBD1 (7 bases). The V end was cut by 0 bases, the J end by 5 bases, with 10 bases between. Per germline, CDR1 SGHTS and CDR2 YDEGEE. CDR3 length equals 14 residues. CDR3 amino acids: CASSLGQGGDTQYF. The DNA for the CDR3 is TGTGCCAGCAGCTTGGGACAGGGAGGAGATACGCAGTATTTT.

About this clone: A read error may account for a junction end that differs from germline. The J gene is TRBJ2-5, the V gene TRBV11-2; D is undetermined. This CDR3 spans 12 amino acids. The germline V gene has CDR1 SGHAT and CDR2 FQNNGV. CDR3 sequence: CASSLEQGTQYF. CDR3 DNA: TGTGCCAGCAGCTTAGAACAAGGGACCCAGTACTTC.

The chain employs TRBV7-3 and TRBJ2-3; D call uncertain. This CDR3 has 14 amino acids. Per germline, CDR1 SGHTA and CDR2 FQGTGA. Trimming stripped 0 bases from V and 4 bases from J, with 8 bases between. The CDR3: CASSLTKGADTQYF. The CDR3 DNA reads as TGTGCCAGCAGCTTAACTAAGGGCGCAGATACGCAGTATTTT.

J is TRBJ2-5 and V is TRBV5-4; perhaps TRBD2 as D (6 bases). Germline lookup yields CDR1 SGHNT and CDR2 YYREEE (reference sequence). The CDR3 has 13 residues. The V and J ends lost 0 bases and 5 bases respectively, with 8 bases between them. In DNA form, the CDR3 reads TGTGCCAGCAGCTTGGCGGGGGTGGAGACCCAGTACTTC. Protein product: CASSLAGVETQYF. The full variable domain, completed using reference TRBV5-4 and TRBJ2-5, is ETGVTQSPTHLIKTRGQQVTLRCSSQSGHNTVSWYQQALGQGPQFIFQYYREEENGRGNFPPRFSGLQFPNYSSELNVNALELDDSALYLCASSLAGVETQYFGPGTRLLVL.

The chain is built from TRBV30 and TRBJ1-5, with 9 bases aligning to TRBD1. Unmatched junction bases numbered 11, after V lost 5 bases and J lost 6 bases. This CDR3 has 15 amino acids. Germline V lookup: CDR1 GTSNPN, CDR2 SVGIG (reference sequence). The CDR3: CAWDMGQGGIQPQHF. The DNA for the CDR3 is TGTGCCTGGGACATGGGACAGGGTGGTATTCAGCCCCAGCATTTT.

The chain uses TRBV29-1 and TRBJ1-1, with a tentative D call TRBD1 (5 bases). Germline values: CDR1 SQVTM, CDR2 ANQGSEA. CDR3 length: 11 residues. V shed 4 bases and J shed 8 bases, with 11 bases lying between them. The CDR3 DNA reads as TGCAGCGTTGTAAATTGGGGCGAAGCTTTCTTT. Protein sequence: CSVVNWGEAFF. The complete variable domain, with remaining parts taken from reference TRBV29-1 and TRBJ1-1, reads SAVISQKPSRDICQRGTSLTIQCQVDSQVTMMFWYRQQPGQSLTLIATANQGSEATYESGFVIDKFPISRPNLTFSTLTVSNMSPEDSSIYLCSVVNWGEAFFGQGTRLTVV.

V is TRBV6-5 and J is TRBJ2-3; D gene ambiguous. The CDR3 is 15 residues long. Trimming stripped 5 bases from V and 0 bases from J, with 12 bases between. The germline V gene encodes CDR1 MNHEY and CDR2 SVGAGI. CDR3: CASSRTYSSTDTQYF. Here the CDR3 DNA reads TGTGCCAGCAGTCGGACGTACTCTAGCACAGATACGCAGTATTTT.

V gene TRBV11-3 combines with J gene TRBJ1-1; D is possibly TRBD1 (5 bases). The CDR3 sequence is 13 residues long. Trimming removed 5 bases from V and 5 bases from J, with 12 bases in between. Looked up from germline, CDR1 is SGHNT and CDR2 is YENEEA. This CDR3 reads CASSPDEGTEAFF. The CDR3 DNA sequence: TGTGCCAGCAGCCCCGACGAGGGGACTGAAGCTTTCTTT.